These T cell receptor beta chains were read from a single sample in a study of OX40 agonist ivuxolimab in advanced cancers. Libraries were prepared by immunoSEQ multiplex PCR; TCRdb keeps only in-frame clonotypes and omits some of them. Seen here are about 20,000 clones, 75% to 95% observed once, and the top ten hold 50% to 60%. Sequencing was performed on CD4+ or CD8+ T cells sorted from blood, taken in a trial of the OX40 agonist ivuxolimab. All receptors come from an adult with an advanced solid tumor such as melanoma, head and neck, liver or kidney cancer. Each CDR3 is given with its conserved first and last residue. A D gene is named only where the DNA matches it firmly. Expanded clones are given a class, and other clones once, few, many or no size at all.

d_call	v_call	clone_size	j_call	cdr3_nt	cdr3_aa
NA	TRBV7-6	few	TRBJ2-3	TGTGCCAGCAGCGCTGCGGAAAACGGCCTCACAGATACGCAGTATTTT	CASSAAENGLTDTQYF
NA	TRBV29-1	NA	TRBJ2-7	TGCAGCGTTGTACTACAGGGCGTTTACGAGCAGTACTTC	CSVVLQGVYEQYF
NA	TRBV10-2	NA	TRBJ2-7	TGCGCCAGCAGTAGGGCCAAGTCCTACGAGCAGTACTTC	CASSRAKSYEQYF
NA	TRBV10-3	NA	TRBJ1-2	TGTGCCATCAGTGAAATGGAGCAAGCTGGCTACACCTTC	CAISEMEQAGYTF
NA	TRBV6-5	NA	TRBJ2-5	TGTGCCAGCAGTTATTATGGGCCAGCTCACAAGGAGACCCAGTACTTC	CASSYYGPAHKETQYF
TRBD2	TRBV18	NA	TRBJ2-3	TGTGCCAGCTCGGGGGCTAGCGGGGGGCCGTCAGATACGCAGTATTTT	CASSGASGGPSDTQYF
TRBD1	TRBV5-4	NA	TRBJ1-2	TGTGCCAGCAGCCAGGGACAGGGCCTAGCTAACTATGGCTACACCTTC	CASSQGQGLANYGYTF
NA	TRBV4-2	NA	TRBJ1-1	TGTGCCAGCAGCGACGTCCGGGCGGGTCCCCCTGAAGCTTTCTTT	CASSDVRAGPPEAFF
NA	TRBV29-1	few	TRBJ2-2	TGCAGCGTTGAACGGGACGGGGAGCTGTTTTTT	CSVERDGELFF
TRBD1	TRBV2	NA	TRBJ1-5	TGTGCCAGCAGTGCGTCAACCGGGACAGACAAACTCTATAGCAATCAGCCCCAGCATTTT	CASSASTGTDKLYSNQPQHF
TRBD2	TRBV10-3	NA	TRBJ2-1	TGTGCCATCAGTGAGCCGGGACTAGCGGGGAATGAGCAGTTCTTC	CAISEPGLAGNEQFF
NA	TRBV7-8	NA	TRBJ2-5	TGTGCCAGCAGCTTATTGGGACACCAAGAGACCCAGTACTTC	CASSLLGHQETQYF
NA	TRBV6-5	NA	TRBJ2-7	TGTGCCAGCAGCCCAACTGGACCGCCCGAGCAGTACTTC	CASSPTGPPEQYF
TRBD1	TRBV25-1	NA	TRBJ1-4	TGTGCCAGCGCAGAGGGGGACAGGGTCTTTTTT	CASAEGDRVFF
NA	TRBV5-1	NA	TRBJ1-3	TGCGCCAGCAGCTTGGACCCTGTTGGAAACACCATATATTTT	CASSLDPVGNTIYF
NA	TRBV7-6	NA	TRBJ2-2	TGTGCCAGCAGCCCCAGGCCCCAGGGGTGGGACACCGGGGAGCTGTTTTTT	CASSPRPQGWDTGELFF
NA	TRBV13	NA	TRBJ1-1	TGTGCCAGCAGCTTAGCCCAGGTCCACACTGAAGCTTTCTTT	CASSLAQVHTEAFF
NA	TRBV15	NA	TRBJ2-1	TGTGCCACCAGCAAGTATGACAATGAGCAGTTCTTC	CATSKYDNEQFF
NA	TRBV19	NA	TRBJ1-2	TGTGCCAGTACTGCCGGGCCCGGGGCAGGATATGGCTACACCTTC	CASTAGPGAGYGYTF
TRBD2	TRBV7-8	NA	TRBJ2-5	TGTGCCAGCAGCCCCGACGTAAGGGAGGGAGAGACCCAGTACTTC	CASSPDVREGETQYF
NA	TRBV11-3	NA	TRBJ2-1	TGTGCCAGCAGCTTAGTCGGGGAAGAGAATGAGCAGTTCTTC	CASSLVGEENEQFF
NA	TRBV5-6	NA	TRBJ2-7	TGTGCCAGCAGTTATGGGTCGAGTTACGAGCAGTACTTC	CASSYGSSYEQYF
TRBD2	TRBV2	NA	TRBJ2-5	TGTGCCAGCAGTGAAGCGCTGGGACTAGCGGGGGAAGAGACCCAGTACTTC	CASSEALGLAGEETQYF
TRBD1	TRBV6-5	NA	TRBJ1-6	TGTGCCAGCAGCCTGGGACAGGGGTTGTTTCCCCTCCACTTT	CASSLGQGLFPLHF
NA	TRBV6-1	NA	TRBJ2-7	TGTGCCAGCAGTGAAGCGGGAGGCCGCTACTCCTACGAGCAGTACTTC	CASSEAGGRYSYEQYF
NA	TRBV5-6	NA	TRBJ2-1	TGTGCCAGCAGCTGGGAACTGGTCAATGAGCAGTTCTTC	CASSWELVNEQFF
NA	TRBV4-1	NA	TRBJ2-3	TGCGCCAGCAGCCAACAAGCTTTCTCCTTTAGCACAGATACGCAGTATTTT	CASSQQAFSFSTDTQYF
NA	TRBV5-1	NA	TRBJ2-7	TGCGCCAGCAGCTTGGGCGAAAGGGGAATACGGATGGGCGAGCAGTACTTC	CASSLGERGIRMGEQYF
TRBD1	TRBV2	NA	TRBJ2-7	TGTGCCAGCAGTCCCCTAAGAACCGGGACAGGGGGTCTTTGGTCCTACGAGCAGTACTTC	CASSPLRTGTGGLWSYEQYF
NA	TRBV7-6	NA	TRBJ1-5	TGTGCCAGCAGCTTAGGGCAGGGCGGTCAGCCCCAGCATTTT	CASSLGQGGQPQHF
NA	TRBV20-1	NA	TRBJ1-1	TGCAGTGCTAGAGGGATGGGAGAAGCTTTCTTT	CSARGMGEAFF
NA	TRBV6-5	NA	TRBJ1-6	TGTGCCAGCAGAGGGCAAGAGTTTAGGAATTCACCCCTCCACTTT	CASRGQEFRNSPLHF
TRBD1	TRBV4-1	NA	TRBJ2-7	TGCGCCAGCAGCCAGACCACGACAGGGTCGGTCTACGAGCAGTACTTC	CASSQTTTGSVYEQYF
NA	TRBV19	once	TRBJ1-5	TGTGCCAGTAGTCTTGGGAATCAGCCCCAGCATTTT	CASSLGNQPQHF
TRBD1	TRBV2	NA	TRBJ2-5	TGTGCCAGCAGCCGTCGACAGGGTTGGCAAGAGACCCAGTACTTC	CASSRRQGWQETQYF
NA	TRBV6-5	NA	TRBJ2-1	TGTGCCAGCAGTTACGCACCTCGAAATGAGCAGTTCTTC	CASSYAPRNEQFF
TRBD2	TRBV11-2	NA	TRBJ2-1	TGTGCCAGCAGCTTCTGGGTAGCGGGTAGCTACAATGAGCAGTTCTTC	CASSFWVAGSYNEQFF
TRBD2	TRBV4-2	few	TRBJ2-2	TGTGCCAGCAGCCAAGATGGCCTAAGCCCTCTAGCGGGGGATTTGGCCGGGGAGCTGTTTTTT	CASSQDGLSPLAGDLAGELFF
TRBD1	TRBV5-6	NA	TRBJ2-5	TGTGCCAGCAGCTGGGACAGGGGCGTCCAGGAGACCCAGTACTTC	CASSWDRGVQETQYF
NA	TRBV13	NA	TRBJ1-4	TGTGCCAGCAGCTTACGGGACGGAGTTAATGAAAAACTGTTTTTT	CASSLRDGVNEKLFF
TRBD1	TRBV29-1	NA	TRBJ2-5	TGCAGCGCCCACAGGGGCGCAGAGACCCAGTACTTC	CSAHRGAETQYF
NA	TRBV7-6	NA	TRBJ1-2	TGTGCCAGCAGCCCCGGTCCGGGCACCCTCTATGGCTACACCTTC	CASSPGPGTLYGYTF
TRBD2	TRBV10-1	NA	TRBJ2-3	TGCGCCAGCAGTGAGTCCCCGAAGGGAGCGGGGGGCACAGATACGCAGTATTTT	CASSESPKGAGGTDTQYF
NA	TRBV27	NA	TRBJ2-7	TGTGCCAGCAGTTTCTCTGACAGCCTCTACGAGCAGTACTTC	CASSFSDSLYEQYF
NA	TRBV11-2	once	TRBJ2-2	TGTGCCAGCAGCTCTGGGCAGGGGAACACCGGGGAGCTGTTTTTT	CASSSGQGNTGELFF